This T cell receptor (beta chain) derives from a study of shared clonotypes between healthy human individuals. Caucasian adults residing in Nashville, Tennessee made up all the donors. Study results and caveats: Clonotype sharing among donors was thought likely to change with sequencing depth. Represented diversity (both genetic and exposure-history) was limited by the small number of donors.

Worth noting for this clone: No antigen is known for it.

Over several immunoSEQ plates, each subset's genomic DNA was distributed in even portions. Method: immunoSEQ multiplex PCR; TCRdb's copy keeps in-frame clones and lacks some. Of 2,500,000 or so clones listed, around 92% are singletons. This CDR3 is built from 14 residues. From germline, CDR1 is MNHEY and CDR2 SMNVEV (reference sequence). The germline V and J ends were trimmed by 0 bases and 7 bases, with 13 bases remaining between them. This TCR was recovered from a man aged 18-30 years in good health. Some clones in this sample may be carry-over from other donors' samples. The sample consisted of naive CD4+ T cells from PBMCs. The subset denotes: CD45RA+ positively selected. V is TRBV27 and J is TRBJ2-7; D possibly matches TRBD1 or TRBD2 (5 bases each). CDR3 coding DNA: TGTGCCAGCAGTTTATCGGGGCTAGCAGGAGAGCAGTACTTC. It is translated as CASSLSGLAGEQYF.